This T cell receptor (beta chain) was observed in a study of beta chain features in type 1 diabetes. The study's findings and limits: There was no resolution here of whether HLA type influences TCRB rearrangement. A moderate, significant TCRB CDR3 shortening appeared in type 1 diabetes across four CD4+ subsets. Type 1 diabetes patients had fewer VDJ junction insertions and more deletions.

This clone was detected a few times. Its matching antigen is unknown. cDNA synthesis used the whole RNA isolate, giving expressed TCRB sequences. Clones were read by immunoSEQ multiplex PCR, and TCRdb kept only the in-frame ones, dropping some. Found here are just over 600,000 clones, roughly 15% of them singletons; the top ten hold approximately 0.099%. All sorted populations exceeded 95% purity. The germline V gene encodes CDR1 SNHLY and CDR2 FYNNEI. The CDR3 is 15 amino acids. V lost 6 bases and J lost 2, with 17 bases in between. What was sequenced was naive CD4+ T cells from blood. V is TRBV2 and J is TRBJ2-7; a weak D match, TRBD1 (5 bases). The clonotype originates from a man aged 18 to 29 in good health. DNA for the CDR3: TGTGCCAGCAGGGGAAACAGGCTCGGGCCCTACGAGCAGTACTTC. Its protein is CASRGNRLGPYEQYF.